The present TCR beta chain was sequenced within a study of T cell responses to AZD1222 COVID-19 vaccine. Using immunoSEQ multiplex PCR, the repertoire was profiled, and TCRdb retains in-frame clones only, with some absent. The data show some 190,000 clones, about 93% seen once. Overall study findings and caveats: Researchers report vaccine-associated CD4 TCRs spanning spike, with dominance at 160-218 and 743-854. The donors showed a predominance of white British ancestry and of females, with possible underestimation of clonal diversity. Targets within unmutated variant regions were reportedly found for nearly half of spike-specific TCRs.

Per germline, CDR1 MGHDK and CDR2 SYGVNS. CDR3 length equals 16 residues. V shed 2 bases and J shed 3 bases, with 13 bases lying between them. Note on this clone: Its matching antigen is unknown.

The chain carries TRBV25-1 and TRBJ1-4; D gene ambiguous. This TCR was recovered from an adult who received the AZD1222 COVID-19 vaccine. Source: peripheral blood, taken 28 days after the second AZD1222 dose. In DNA form, the CDR3 reads TGTGCCAGCAGTGAAGTTTACGCTAGCTCTAATGAAAAACTGTTTTTT. Translation gives CASSEVYASSNEKLFF.